This T cell receptor beta chain was found in a study of blood T cell repertoires in COVID-19. Repertoires were generated with immunoSEQ multiplex PCR, while TCRdb's copy carries only in-frame clones and drops some. The sample yields 250,000 to 350,000 clones, 85% seen once. The V end lost 4 bases, the J end lost 0 bases, and 9 bases lay between the germline ends. Germline-derived CDR1 and CDR2 are SGHAT and FQDESV (reference sequence). This CDR3 spans 14 amino acids. The TCR originated in a woman aged 50 to 65 who had recovered from COVID-19. The sequenced material came from PBMCs or T cells enriched from blood (not recorded which). The chain joins TRBV11-1 to TRBJ1-1; D is unresolved. CDR3 sequence: CASSYGLLNTEAFF. CDR3 in DNA: TGTGCCAGCAGCTACGGACTCCTGAACACTGAAGCTTTCTTT.